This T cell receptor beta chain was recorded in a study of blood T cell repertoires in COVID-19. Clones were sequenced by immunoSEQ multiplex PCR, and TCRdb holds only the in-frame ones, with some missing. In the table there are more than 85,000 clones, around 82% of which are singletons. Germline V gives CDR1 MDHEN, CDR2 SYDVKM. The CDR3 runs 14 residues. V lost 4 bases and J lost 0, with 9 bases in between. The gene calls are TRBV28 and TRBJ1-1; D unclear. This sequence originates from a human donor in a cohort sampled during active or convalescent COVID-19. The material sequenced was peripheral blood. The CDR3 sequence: CASSSLPMNTEAFF. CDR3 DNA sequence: TGTGCCAGCAGTTCACTGCCCATGAACACTGAAGCTTTCTTT.